The text below deals with one T cell receptor beta chain. The data stem from a study of CD8 T cells in ankylosing spondylitis. One entry per CDR3 protein results from TCRdb running MiXCR on the 5' RACE reads. The data contain about 360,000 distinct CDR3 sequences, approximately 20% of them singletons. This clonotype was sampled from a male donor with ankylosing spondylitis or in good health (not recorded which). Sequenced input: blood, either unsorted or a sorted T cell fraction (not recorded which).

CDR3 DNA: TGTGCCAGCACTCTTACGGGGACAGGCCGCCGGAGGGGTGGCTACACCTTC. This codes for CASTLTGTGRRRGGYTF. The V gene is TRBV12-3 or TRBV12-4, the J gene TRBJ1-2; 8 bases are a match to TRBD1. The CDR3 runs to 17 residues. Trimming took 7 bases from V and 7 from J; bases not matched to a gene: 20.